The T cell receptor beta chain under discussion was sequenced for a study of Tregs in tolerant kidney transplant recipients. Overall study findings and caveats: Antigen-driven expansion was suggested because donor-specific Tregs expanded more than all Tregs in tolerant patients. For some patients, primers changed over time, blocking nucleotide-level comparison.

Germline V gives CDR1 DFQATT, CDR2 SNEGSKA (reference sequence). The CDR3 spans 14 residues. V gave up 0 bases and J gave up 6 bases; unmatched junction bases: 0. Recipients received nonmyeloablative bone marrow transplants from related graft donors, with transient mixed chimerism. Unstimulated Tregs (CD4+CD25+CD127-) and CD4+CD25- non-Tregs were sorted from PBMCs. A word on this clone: Antigen unknown. Read sequence stops 3 residues before the CDR3 end, and the germline J gene provides the missing end.

Some clones are missing from TCRdb's copy, which holds only in-frame ones; the method was immunoSEQ multiplex PCR. In total, the table holds about 11,000 clones. The source material was CD8+ T cells from blood (PBMCs), sampled 24 months after the transplant. The receptor comes from a human patient who received a combined kidney and bone marrow transplant. Some T cells may arise from the graft donor. The chain couples TRBV20-1 to TRBJ2-1, with 12 bases fitting TRBD2. The chain's CDR3 is CSARELAGGNEQFF. The sequenced part of the CDR3 DNA is TGCAGTGCTAGAGAACTAGCGGGAGGCAATGAG.